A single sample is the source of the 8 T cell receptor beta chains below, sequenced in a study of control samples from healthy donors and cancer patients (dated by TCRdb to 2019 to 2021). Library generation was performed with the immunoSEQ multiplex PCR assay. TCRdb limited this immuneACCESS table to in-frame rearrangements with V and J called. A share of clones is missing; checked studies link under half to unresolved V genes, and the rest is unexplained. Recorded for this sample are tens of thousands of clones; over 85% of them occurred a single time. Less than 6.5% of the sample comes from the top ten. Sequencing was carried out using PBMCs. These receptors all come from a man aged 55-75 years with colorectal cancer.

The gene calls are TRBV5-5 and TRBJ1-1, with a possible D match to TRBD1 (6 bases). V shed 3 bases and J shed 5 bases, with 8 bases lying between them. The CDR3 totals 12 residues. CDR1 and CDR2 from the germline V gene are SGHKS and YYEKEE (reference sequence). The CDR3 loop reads CASSSQGTEAFF. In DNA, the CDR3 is TGTGCCAGCAGCTCCCAGGGGACTGAAGCTTTCTTT.

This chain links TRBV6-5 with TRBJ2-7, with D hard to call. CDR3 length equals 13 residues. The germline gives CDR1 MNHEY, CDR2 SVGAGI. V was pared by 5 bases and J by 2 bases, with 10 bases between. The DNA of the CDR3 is TGTGCCAGCAGTACGGACCTAACCTACGAGCAGTACTTC. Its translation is CASSTDLTYEQYF.

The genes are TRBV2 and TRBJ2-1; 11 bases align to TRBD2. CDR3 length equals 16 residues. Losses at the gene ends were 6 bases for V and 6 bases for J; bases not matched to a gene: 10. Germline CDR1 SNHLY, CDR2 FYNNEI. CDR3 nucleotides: TGTGCCAGCAGGGGACCACTAGCGGGGGAGGTCAATGAGCAGTTCTTC. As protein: CASRGPLAGEVNEQFF.

CDR3 sequence reads: CASSEGQTLGQPQHF. The CDR3 nucleotides are TGTGCCAGCAGTGAAGGGCAAACCCTGGGGCAGCCCCAGCATTTT. The J gene is TRBJ1-5, the V gene TRBV2; D unresolved. Germline CDR1 is SNHLY and CDR2 is FYNNEI. V dropped 1 base and J dropped 7 bases, with 14 bases sitting between them. This CDR3 has 15 residues.

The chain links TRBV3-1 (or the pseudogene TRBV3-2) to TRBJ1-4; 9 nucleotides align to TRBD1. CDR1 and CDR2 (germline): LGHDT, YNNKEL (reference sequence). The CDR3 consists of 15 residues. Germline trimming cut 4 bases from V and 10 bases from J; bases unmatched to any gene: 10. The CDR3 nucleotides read TGTGCCAGCAGCCCCCAGGACAGGGGCCCCGCAAAACTGTTTTTT. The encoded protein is CASSPQDRGPAKLFF.

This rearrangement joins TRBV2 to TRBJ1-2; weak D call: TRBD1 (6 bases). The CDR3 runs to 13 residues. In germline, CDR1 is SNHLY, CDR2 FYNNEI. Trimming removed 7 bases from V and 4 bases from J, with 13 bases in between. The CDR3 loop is CASNSGGAYGYTF. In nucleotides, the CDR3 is TGTGCCAGCAATTCCGGGGGCGCCTATGGCTACACCTTC.

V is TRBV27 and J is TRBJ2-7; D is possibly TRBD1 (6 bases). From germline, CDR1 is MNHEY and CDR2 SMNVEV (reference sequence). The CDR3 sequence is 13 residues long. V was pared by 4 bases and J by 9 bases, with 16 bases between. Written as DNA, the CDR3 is TGTGCCAGCAGTTCTTACAGGGAGAACGCGCAGTACTTC. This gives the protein CASSSYRENAQYF.

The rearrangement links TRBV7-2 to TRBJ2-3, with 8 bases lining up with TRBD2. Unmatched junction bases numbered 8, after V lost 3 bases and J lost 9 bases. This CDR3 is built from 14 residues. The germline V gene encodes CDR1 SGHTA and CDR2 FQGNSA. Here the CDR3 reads CASSFRGGAGTQYF. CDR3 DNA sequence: TGTGCCAGCAGCTTTCGGGGGGGGGCTGGAACGCAGTATTTT.